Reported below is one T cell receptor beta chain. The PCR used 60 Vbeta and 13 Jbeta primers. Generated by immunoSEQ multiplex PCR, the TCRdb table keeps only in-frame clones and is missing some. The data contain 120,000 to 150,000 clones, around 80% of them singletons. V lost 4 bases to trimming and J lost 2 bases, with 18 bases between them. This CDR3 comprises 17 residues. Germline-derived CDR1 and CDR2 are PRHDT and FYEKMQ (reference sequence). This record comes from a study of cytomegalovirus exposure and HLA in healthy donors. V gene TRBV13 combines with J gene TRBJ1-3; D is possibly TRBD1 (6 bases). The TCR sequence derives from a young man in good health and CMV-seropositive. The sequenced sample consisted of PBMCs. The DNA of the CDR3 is TGTGCCAGCAGCTCCGCCCCCCACAGGGTGGCTGGAAACACCATATATTTT. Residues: CASSSAPHRVAGNTIYF.